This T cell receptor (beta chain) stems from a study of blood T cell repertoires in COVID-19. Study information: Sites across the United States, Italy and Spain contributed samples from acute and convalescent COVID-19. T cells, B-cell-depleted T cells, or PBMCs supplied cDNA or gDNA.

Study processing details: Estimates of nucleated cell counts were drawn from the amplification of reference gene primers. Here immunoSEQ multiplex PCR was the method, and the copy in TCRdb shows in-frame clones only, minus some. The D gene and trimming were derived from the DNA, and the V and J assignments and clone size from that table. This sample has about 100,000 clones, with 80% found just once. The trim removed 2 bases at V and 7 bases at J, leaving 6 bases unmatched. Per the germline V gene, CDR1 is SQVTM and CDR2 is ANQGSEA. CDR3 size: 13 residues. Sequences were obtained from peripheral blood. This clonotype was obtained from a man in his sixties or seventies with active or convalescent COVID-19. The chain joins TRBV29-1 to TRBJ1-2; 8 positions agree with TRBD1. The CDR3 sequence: CSVERQGWFGYTF. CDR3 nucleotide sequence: TGCAGCGTTGAACGACAGGGGTGGTTTGGCTACACCTTC.